A single sample is the source of the 25 T cell receptor beta chains below, sequenced in a study of shared clonotypes between healthy human individuals. Produced via immunoSEQ multiplex PCR; TCRdb's table is partial and in-frame only. The table shows approximately 2,200,000 clones, with 90% to 95% occurring only once. CD45RO-negative cells were positively selected for CCR7, leaving out terminally differentiated effector memory CD45RA+ cells. Sequencing was done on a sample of naive CD8+ T cells from PBMCs. The receptor set was obtained from a man aged 18 to 30 in good health. Some clones in this sample may be carry-over from other donors' samples.

The V gene is TRBV5-1, the J gene TRBJ2-1, with D possibly matching TRBD1 (6 bases). V shed 3 bases and J shed 4 bases, with 17 bases lying between them. This CDR3 has 16 amino acids. Germline V gene data show CDR1 as SGHRS and CDR2 as YFSETQ. The CDR3 region is CASSYDRPSPYNEQFF. The CDR3 nucleotides read TGCGCCAGCAGCTACGACAGGCCTAGCCCTTACAATGAGCAGTTCTTC. Using reference TRBV5-1 and TRBJ2-1 for the parts outside the CDR3, the full variable domain is KAGVTQTPRYLIKTRGQQVTLSCSPISGHRSVSWYQQTPGQGLQFLFEYFSETQRNKGNFPGRFSGRQFSNSRSEMNVSTLELGDSALYLCASSYDRPSPYNEQFFGPGTRLTVL.

Turning to this clone: Other DNA variants within this sample encode the same CDR3. CDR3 coding DNA: TGTGCCAGCAGCGTTGGACAGGGGGCGCGTGGCTACACCTTC. Amino acid sequence: CASSVGQGARGYTF. V gene TRBV9 combines with J gene TRBJ1-2; TRBD1 matches 11 bases. V was pared by 2 bases and J by 7 bases, with 4 bases of the junction left unmatched. CDR3 size: 14 residues. Germline V gives CDR1 SGDLS, CDR2 YYNGEE.

The J gene is TRBJ2-1, the V gene TRBV7-2, with D perhaps TRBD1 or TRBD2 (5 bases each). The CDR3 consists of 15 residues. Germline CDR1 and CDR2: SGHTA and FQGNSA. V was cut by 4 bases and J by 9 bases, with 19 bases left in between. CDR3 loop: CASSSGLMWGGEQFF. For the CDR3, the DNA is TGTGCCAGCAGCTCCGGACTTATGTGGGGCGGTGAGCAGTTCTTC.

V usage is TRBV7-8 and J usage is TRBJ2-1; 7 nucleotides align to TRBD2. The trim removed 0 bases at V and 2 bases at J, leaving 10 bases unmatched. CDR1 SGHVS and CDR2 FQNEAQ come from the germline V gene. The CDR3 has 18 residues. DNA for the CDR3: TGTGCCAGCAGCTTAGCAGGAGCTAGCGGAGCAGCCTACAATGAGCAGTTCTTC. The encoded protein is CASSLAGASGAAYNEQFF. Supplemented by reference TRBV7-8 and TRBJ2-1, the full variable domain reads GAGVSQSPRYKVAKRGQDVALRCDPISGHVSLFWYQQALGQGPEFLTYFQNEAQLDKSGLPSDRFFAERPEGSVSTLKIQRTQQEDSAVYLCASSLAGASGAAYNEQFFGPGTRLTVL.

This clone occurred a few times. Other DNA sequences from this sample encode an identical CDR3 as well. The rearrangement links TRBV28 to TRBJ1-1, with unresolved D. Germline CDR1 MDHEN, CDR2 SYDVKM. Trimming shortened V by 3 bases and J by 1 base, and 9 bases separated the two germline ends. The CDR3 totals 14 residues. The CDR3 protein is CASSFYRENTEAFF. CDR3 sequence (DNA): TGTGCCAGCAGTTTTTACCGGGAGAACACTGAAGCTTTCTTT.

The CDR3 DNA follows: TGTGCCAGCAGCGATGACAGGGGGCGCAACTATGGCTACACCTTC. It codes for CASSDDRGRNYGYTF. The V and J genes are TRBV9 and TRBJ1-2; TRBD1 matches 10 bases. The CDR3 is 15 residues long. The ends lost 3 bases at V and 2 bases at J; junction bases unmatched: 4. From germline, CDR1 is SGDLS and CDR2 YYNGEE.

V gene TRBV6-5 combines with J gene TRBJ2-3, with TRBD2 matching over 8 bases. Germline CDR1 reads MNHEY; CDR2 reads SVGAGI. J was trimmed by 3 bases and V by 2 bases; bases with no gene match: 1. CDR3 length: 14 residues. CDR3 nucleotide sequence: TGTGCCAGCAGTTACGCGGGAGGAACAGATACGCAGTATTTT. Protein: CASSYAGGTDTQYF.

The chain combines TRBV5-5 with TRBJ2-7; D possibly corresponds to TRBD1 (6 bases). V was shortened by 4 bases and J by 0 bases, with 11 bases between the two germline ends. The CDR3 spans 14 residues. Germline values: CDR1 SGHKS, CDR2 YYEKEE (reference sequence). CDR3 residues: CASSDTGFSYEQYF. The CDR3 nucleotides are TGTGCCAGCAGCGATACAGGGTTCTCCTACGAGCAGTACTTC. The whole variable domain, remainder taken from reference TRBV5-5 and TRBJ2-7, is DAGVTQSPTHLIKTRGQQVTLRCSPISGHKSVSWYQQVLGQGPQFIFQYYEKEERGRGNFPDRFSARQFPNYSSELNVNALLLGDSALYLCASSDTGFSYEQYFGPGTRLTVT.

The genes are TRBV25-1 and TRBJ2-7; D perhaps matches TRBD2 (5 bases). V lost 3 bases, J lost 6 bases, and 12 bases lay in between. Germline V gene data show CDR1 as MGHDK and CDR2 as SYGVNS. The CDR3 length is 13 residues. The CDR3 sequence is CASSDLGRGEQYF. For the CDR3, the DNA is TGTGCCAGCAGTGACCTGGGGAGAGGCGAGCAGTACTTC.

The V call is TRBV7-6, the J call TRBJ2-2; tentative D call: TRBD1 (5 bases). The CDR3 runs 16 residues. The V gene's germline CDR1 is SGHVS and CDR2 FNYEAQ. V lost 5 bases and J lost 1, with 14 bases in between. The CDR3 coding sequence is TGTGCCAGCAGCCCTCGGACACCTGAGAACACCGGGGAGCTGTTTTTT. This translates into CASSPRTPENTGELFF.

For this clone: Other DNA sequences within the sample encode an identical CDR3. The chain joins TRBV27 to TRBJ2-7; D could derive from TRBD1 or TRBD2 (5 bases each). Germline loops: CDR1 MNHEY, CDR2 SMNVEV (reference sequence). The CDR3 has 13 residues. V dropped 6 bases and J dropped 4 bases, with 13 bases sitting between them. CDR3 protein: CASSWGKGYEQYF. In nucleotides, the CDR3 is TGTGCCAGCAGCTGGGGGAAGGGATACGAGCAGTACTTC.

The chain is built from TRBV19 and TRBJ1-1; weak D call: TRBD1 (5 bases). Germline values: CDR1 LNHDA, CDR2 SQIVND (reference sequence). The V end was cut by 8 bases, the J end by 6 bases, with 13 bases between. The CDR3 is made up of 12 amino acids. CDR3 in DNA: TGTGCCAGTGGGTGGGGCAACGCTGAAGCTTTCTTT. As protein: CASGWGNAEAFF. The variable domain in full, with the rest retrieved from reference TRBV19 and TRBJ1-1, is DGGITQSPKYLFRKEGQNVTLSCEQNLNHDAMYWYRQDPGQGLRLIYYSQIVNDFQKGDIAEGYSVSREKKESFPLTVTSAQKNPTAFYLCASGWGNAEAFFGQGTRLTVV.

This clone came up once. This specimen includes other DNA sequences encoding the same CDR3. The gene calls are TRBV4-3 and TRBJ2-7; 7 bases map to TRBD1. V lost 2 bases, J lost 2 bases, and 6 bases stayed unmatched. Per germline, CDR1 LGHNA and CDR2 YSLEER. The CDR3 extends over 15 amino acids. DNA for the CDR3: TGCGCCAGCAGCCAAAACCGGGACAGCACCTACGAGCAGTACTTC. Translating gives CASSQNRDSTYEQYF.

The chain combines TRBV28 with TRBJ1-2, with 9 bases that match TRBD1. CDR3 length: 17 residues. V trimming: 3 bases; J trimming: 4 bases; junction bases outside the gene matches: 12. Per the germline V gene, CDR1 is MDHEN and CDR2 is SYDVKM. The CDR3 DNA follows: TGTGCCAGCAGTTTGGAGACCGGGACAGGGTTAATCTATGGCTACACCTTC. It specifies CASSLETGTGLIYGYTF.

The chain joins TRBV6-1 to TRBJ2-1; TRBD1 aligns across 7 bases. Germline CDR1 is MNHNS and CDR2 is SASEGT. The V and J ends lost 4 bases and 8 bases, in that order; junction bases with no gene match: 5. The CDR3 consists of 13 residues. This CDR3 reads CASSVYRGHEQFF. The DNA for the CDR3 is TGTGCCAGCAGTGTGTACAGGGGTCATGAGCAGTTCTTC.

The V gene is TRBV27, the J gene TRBJ1-1, with 9 bases aligning to TRBD1. J lost 1 base, V lost 5 bases, and 5 bases had no gene match. The CDR3 has 15 residues. Germline lookup yields CDR1 MNHEY and CDR2 SMNVEV (reference sequence). The CDR3 spells CASSPTTGGNTEAFF. CDR3 bases: TGTGCCAGCAGTCCGACGACAGGGGGGAACACTGAAGCTTTCTTT.

V gene TRBV9 combines with J gene TRBJ2-1; 8 bases are shared with TRBD1. Per germline, CDR1 SGDLS and CDR2 YYNGEE. The CDR3 is 16 residues long. The ends lost 4 bases at V and 7 bases at J; junction bases unmatched: 13. For the CDR3, the DNA is TGTGCCAGCAGCCGGATGTCAGGGGGCTGGTGGAATGAGCAGTTCTTC. Translating it yields CASSRMSGGWWNEQFF.

The J gene is TRBJ2-1, the V gene TRBV2; 12 bases align to TRBD2. The V gene's germline CDR1 is SNHLY and CDR2 FYNNEI. This CDR3 has 16 residues. The ends lost 7 bases at V and 0 bases at J; junction bases unmatched: 4. This CDR3 is CASKRLAGDSYNEQFF. The CDR3 region has the DNA TGTGCCAGCAAAAGACTAGCGGGAGACTCCTACAATGAGCAGTTCTTC.

In DNA, the CDR3 is TGTGCCAGCAGCTTAGTTTACGGGACAGGTCCCTACGAGCAGTACTTC. Its translation is CASSLVYGTGPYEQYF. This chain uses TRBV7-8 with TRBJ2-7, with TRBD1 identical over 8 bases. Germline V gene lookup returns CDR1 SGHVS and CDR2 FQNEAQ. CDR3 length: 16 amino acids. V shed 1 base, J shed 2 bases, and the junction held 7 bases outside the gene matches.

The chain employs TRBV4-3 and TRBJ2-7; either TRBD1 or TRBD2 may fit D (6 bases each). The CDR3 consists of 15 residues. Germline CDR1 and CDR2: LGHNA and YSLEER. The V and J ends lost 5 bases and 3 bases respectively, with 17 bases between them. The CDR3: CASSNLGGQGYEQYF. The CDR3 coding sequence is TGCGCCAGCAGCAACCTCGGGGGCCAGGGCTACGAGCAGTACTTC.

This clone was seen only once. This chain joins TRBV5-1 and TRBJ2-7; no reliable D call. Trimming pared 0 bases from V and 7 bases from J, leaving 14 bases between. CDR3 length equals 14 residues. Germline CDR1 SGHRS, CDR2 YFSETQ. In DNA form, the CDR3 reads TGCGCCAGCAGCTTGGGAGGTTCGCTCCGGGAGCAGTACTTC. Amino acids: CASSLGGSLREQYF.

The V gene is TRBV28, the J gene TRBJ2-2; D is unresolved. In germline, CDR1 is MDHEN, CDR2 SYDVKM. This CDR3 spans 14 amino acids. The ends were cut back, 1 base at V and 4 bases at J, with 7 bases in the middle. The CDR3 reads CASSLSSGTGELFF. The CDR3 nucleotides read TGTGCCAGCAGTTTATCCTCGGGCACCGGGGAGCTGTTTTTT.

Concerning this clone: Other DNA sequences in this sample translate to the same CDR3. The chain joins TRBV7-9 to TRBJ1-1; unclear D gene. This CDR3 region has 14 residues. V lost 5 bases and J lost 1, with 11 bases in between. Germline V gene sequence: CDR1 SEHNR, CDR2 FQNEAQ (reference sequence). As DNA, the CDR3 is TGTGCCAGCAGCCCCGACCGCAAGAACACTGAAGCTTTCTTT. Protein: CASSPDRKNTEAFF.

This chain links TRBV7-9 with TRBJ2-5, with 7 nucleotides matching TRBD2. CDR1 is SEHNR, CDR2 FQNEAQ, per germline (reference sequence). Unmatched junction bases numbered 5, after V lost 1 base and J lost 0 bases. The CDR3 spans 16 residues. CDR3 nucleotides: TGTGCCAGCAGCTTAGATTTGGGAGGGAACCAAGAGACCCAGTACTTC. It codes for CASSLDLGGNQETQYF.

J is TRBJ1-3 and V is TRBV15, with 10 bases identical to TRBD1. The CDR3 sequence is 18 residues long. Germline V CDR1 and CDR2: LNHNV, YYDKDF (reference sequence). V was pared by 2 bases and J by 3 bases, with 10 bases of the junction left unmatched. The CDR3 spells CATSRTRQGASYGNTIYF. CDR3 nucleotide sequence: TGTGCCACCAGCAGAACTCGACAGGGGGCTAGTTATGGAAACACCATATATTTT.